Reported below is one TCR beta chain. Its binding antigen is unknown. Base qualities are not at hand, and no much larger clone is one base apart. V loses 5 bases of germline sequence and J loses 1 base, and the interval between the two ends is 11 bases. The CDR3 runs 14 residues from the cysteine to the phenylalanine. CDR3 DNA only is kept here, 42 bases in frame from base 1. The germline V gene encodes CDR1 SGHAT and CDR2 FQNNGV. This specimen comes from a study of T cell changes during pregnancy in multiple sclerosis (dated by TCRdb to the late 2010s). Background for the entire study: The study looked at changes in the T cell repertoire across pregnancy in women with multiple sclerosis.

The receptor library was made with the immunoSEQ multiplex PCR assay. Not all clones reach the TCRdb copy of this immuneACCESS table, which keeps in-frame sequences only. Checked studies attribute under half of the gap to unresolved V genes and leave the rest unexplained. Recorded for this sample are around 19,000 clones; 88% of them occurred a single time. The ten most abundant clones make up around 7% of the sample. The sequence was collected from a female donor in good health, enrolled as a control in a pregnancy study. The sequencing here drew on CD8+ T cells from peripheral blood mononuclear cells, taken in the third trimester of pregnancy. In this chain, TRBV11-2 is recombined with TRBJ2-5; there is no confident call for the D gene. The bases read TGTGCCAGCAGCATTGACATGGGCCAAGAGACCCAGTACTTC. It translates as CASSIDMGQETQYF.